The 19 T cell receptor beta chains given below trace back to one sample, sequenced in a study of blood T cell repertoires in COVID-19 (dated by TCRdb to about 2020). Library preparation employed the immunoSEQ multiplex PCR assay. As stored in TCRdb, this immuneACCESS dataset retains in-frame rearrangements with V and J assigned. A fraction of the clones does not appear; measured against another copy, unresolved V genes explain less than half of the discrepancy, and the remainder lacks a known reason. The sample table lists around 200,000 clones, about 87% of them with a count of one. 2% to 3% of the sample is in the top ten clones. Sequences were obtained from peripheral blood. Source of these receptors: a man aged 35 to 55 with active or convalescent COVID-19.

This chain links TRBV28 with TRBJ2-7, with no clear D. The germline V gene has CDR1 MDHEN and CDR2 SYDVKM. V was pared by 3 bases and J by 6 bases, with 15 bases between. The CDR3 covers 14 residues. CDR3 nucleotides: TGTGCCAGCAGTTTTAGGCAGAGGCCCCTCGAGCAGTACTTC. This gives the protein CASSFRQRPLEQYF.

This chain joins TRBV5-1 and TRBJ2-5; 9 bases fit TRBD2. The CDR3 contains 16 residues. In germline, CDR1 is SGHRS, CDR2 YFSETQ. V lost 6 bases to trimming and J lost 0 bases; unmatched junction nucleotides: 9. CDR3 sequence reads: CASTVSGGPYQETQYF. The CDR3 DNA reads as TGCGCCAGCACCGTCAGCGGGGGGCCCTACCAAGAGACCCAGTACTTC.

The J gene is TRBJ2-5, the V gene TRBV15, with TRBD2 matching 9 bases. With 3 bases clipped from V and 2 bases from J, the junction kept 7 bases outside the gene matches. Germline CDR1 is LNHNV and CDR2 is YYDKDF (reference sequence). The length of the CDR3 is 16 residues. In DNA form, the CDR3 reads TGTGCCACCAGCAGCTTTAGCGGGGGAGGGCAAGAGACCCAGTACTTC. This translates into CATSSFSGGGQETQYF.

The chain recombines TRBV6-5 with TRBJ2-7; D is possibly TRBD1 (6 bases). The germline V gene has CDR1 MNHEY and CDR2 SVGAGI. With 0 bases removed from V and 3 bases from J, the gap between germline ends came to 12 bases. The CDR3 contains 15 residues. The DNA for the CDR3 is TGTGCCAGCAGTTACTCGGGGGCGCGACTCTACGAGCAGTACTTC. Its protein product is CASSYSGARLYEQYF.

This clone was seen only a few times. The V call is TRBV5-6, the J call TRBJ1-2; 7 bases match TRBD1. V dropped 1 base and J dropped 3; count of bases not matched to a gene: 6. The CDR3 runs to 15 residues. Germline V gives CDR1 SGHDT, CDR2 YYEEEE. The CDR3 spells CASSLKDRIYYGYTF. The DNA of the CDR3 is TGTGCCAGCAGCTTGAAGGACAGGATATACTATGGCTACACCTTC.

The chain is built from TRBV19 and TRBJ1-1, with 8 positions matching TRBD1. The V gene's germline CDR1 is LNHDA and CDR2 SQIVND (reference sequence). The V gene end was trimmed by 4 bases and the J gene end by 1 base; junction bases not matched to a gene: 5. The CDR3 contains 15 residues. The CDR3, as DNA: TGTGCCAGTAGTACAGGACAGGGAGGGAACACTGAAGCTTTCTTT. It encodes CASSTGQGGNTEAFF.

This clone was detected once. The chain uses TRBV25-1 and TRBJ1-1, with D tentatively TRBD1 (5 bases). This CDR3 comprises 14 residues. V was pared by 4 bases and J by 1 base, with 10 bases between. CDR1 and CDR2 from the germline V gene are MGHDK and SYGVNS. The CDR3 loop is CASSGAGGNTEAFF. In DNA, the CDR3 is TGTGCCAGCAGTGGAGCCGGGGGGAACACTGAAGCTTTCTTT.

The chain's CDR3 is CASRQLRGGGTEAFF. CDR3 bases: TGTGCCAGTAGGCAACTACGTGGGGGGGGGACTGAAGCTTTCTTT. The chain uses TRBV19 and TRBJ1-1; D may be TRBD1 (5 bases). Deletions cut 6 bases from V and 5 bases from J, with 19 bases between. The CDR3 consists of 15 residues. Germline V gives CDR1 LNHDA, CDR2 SQIVND (reference sequence).

The chain recombines TRBV19 with TRBJ2-7; 9 bases line up with TRBD1. Germline V gives CDR1 LNHDA, CDR2 SQIVND (reference sequence). This CDR3 contains 16 residues. J lost 5 bases, V lost 3 bases, and 11 bases had no gene match. The CDR3 loop is CASSMGDREWRDEQYF. The DNA of the CDR3 is TGTGCCAGTAGTATGGGGGACAGGGAGTGGCGTGACGAGCAGTACTTC.

The gene calls are TRBV9 and TRBJ1-4, with 11 bases that match TRBD1. J lost 0 bases, V lost 3 bases, and 10 bases had no gene match. CDR3 size: 19 residues. Germline V gene lookup returns CDR1 SGDLS and CDR2 YYNGEE. CDR3 loop: CASSANLRTGGSTNEKLFF. Here the CDR3 DNA reads TGTGCCAGCAGCGCCAACCTCCGGACAGGGGGCTCAACTAATGAAAAACTGTTTTTT. The variable domain in full, with the rest retrieved from reference TRBV9 and TRBJ1-4, is DSGVTQTPKHLITATGQRVTLRCSPRSGDLSVYWYQQSLDQGLQFLIQYYNGEERAKGNILERFSAQQFPDLHSELNLSSLELGDSALYFCASSANLRTGGSTNEKLFFGSGTQLSVL.

The chain recombines TRBV7-9 with TRBJ2-2; maybe TRBD1 (7 bases). The CDR3 runs to 16 residues. CDR1 is SEHNR and CDR2 is FQNEAQ in the germline V gene (reference sequence). V lost 1 base and J lost 3, with 12 bases in between. This CDR3 reads CASSLVVRGDTGELFF. The DNA for the CDR3 is TGTGCCAGCAGCTTAGTCGTCAGGGGGGACACCGGGGAGCTGTTTTTT.

The chain couples TRBV2 to TRBJ2-2; D is possibly TRBD1 (6 bases). This CDR3 spans 15 amino acids. Trimming shortened V by 4 bases and J by 0 bases, and 9 bases separated the two germline ends. CDR1 and CDR2 (germline): SNHLY, FYNNEI. The CDR3 region is CASSGGQTNTGELFF. CDR3 bases: TGTGCCAGCAGTGGTGGACAGACGAACACCGGGGAGCTGTTTTTT. The full variable domain, its missing parts supplied by reference TRBV2 and TRBJ2-2, is EPEVTQTPSHQVTQMGQEVILRCVPISNHLYFYWYRQILGQKVEFLVSFYNNEISEKSEIFDDQFSVERPDGSNFTLKIRSTKLEDSAMYFCASSGGQTNTGELFFGEGSRLTVL.

The V gene is TRBV6-1, the J gene TRBJ1-5; 8 positions agree with TRBD1. Trimming took 4 bases from V and 0 from J; bases not matched to a gene: 5. The V gene's germline CDR1 is MNHNS and CDR2 SASEGT. The length of the CDR3 is 16 residues. CDR3 amino acids: CASSGDRGYSNQPQHF. The CDR3 bases are TGTGCCAGCAGTGGAGACAGGGGTTATAGCAATCAGCCCCAGCATTTT.

The genes are TRBV9 and TRBJ1-2; no clear D gene. The CDR3 has 15 residues. CDR1 is SGDLS, CDR2 YYNGEE, per germline. Trimming took off 0 bases at V and 0 bases at J, with 9 bases between the two ends. The CDR3 DNA follows: TGTGCCAGCAGCGTAGACGGCAGGTCTAACTATGGCTACACCTTC. The encoded protein is CASSVDGRSNYGYTF.

V usage is TRBV5-1 and J usage is TRBJ2-3; 9 bases align to TRBD1. V lost 2 bases, J lost 4 bases, and 5 bases stayed unmatched. Germline lookup yields CDR1 SGHRS and CDR2 YFSETQ. The CDR3 length is 15 residues. The CDR3 is CASSFGTGFADTQYF. CDR3 DNA sequence: TGCGCCAGCAGCTTCGGGACAGGGTTTGCAGATACGCAGTATTTT.

This chain connects TRBV6-5 to TRBJ1-2, with D perhaps TRBD1 (5 bases). V gave up 6 bases and J gave up 5 bases, with 16 bases separating them. The CDR3 sequence is 14 residues long. Germline V gene lookup returns CDR1 MNHEY and CDR2 SVGAGI. DNA for the CDR3: TGTGCCAGCAGCCGGGCCTTGGAGGGGTATGGCTACACCTTC. The encoded protein is CASSRALEGYGYTF.

This clone was counted only a few times. The chain has TRBV11-3 and TRBJ1-6; TRBD1 aligns across 8 bases. The ends lost 5 bases at V and 10 bases at J; junction bases unmatched: 10. The CDR3 consists of 15 residues. Looked up from germline, CDR1 is SGHNT and CDR2 is YENEEA. CDR3 sequence reads: CASSLGTGIGSPLHF. The CDR3 DNA reads as TGTGCCAGCAGCCTCGGGACAGGCATTGGGTCACCCCTCCACTTT.

This chain links TRBV7-9 with TRBJ2-2; TRBD1 is a possible D gene (6 bases). The CDR3 runs 14 residues. Trimming pared 5 bases from V and 5 bases from J, leaving 12 bases between. CDR1 is SEHNR and CDR2 is FQNEAQ in the germline V gene (reference sequence). CDR3 sequence reads: CASSPSRGTGELFF. CDR3 nucleotides: TGTGCCAGCAGCCCCTCCAGGGGTACCGGGGAGCTGTTTTTT.

The chain joins TRBV7-2 to TRBJ2-5; 7 bases line up with TRBD2. This CDR3 has 14 residues. The trim removed 1 base at V and 5 bases at J, leaving 4 bases unmatched. Germline V gene lookup returns CDR1 SGHTA and CDR2 FQGNSA. The CDR3 nucleotides are TGTGCCAGCAGCTTAGGGAGCGGGACGGAGACCCAGTACTTC. Its translation: CASSLGSGTETQYF.